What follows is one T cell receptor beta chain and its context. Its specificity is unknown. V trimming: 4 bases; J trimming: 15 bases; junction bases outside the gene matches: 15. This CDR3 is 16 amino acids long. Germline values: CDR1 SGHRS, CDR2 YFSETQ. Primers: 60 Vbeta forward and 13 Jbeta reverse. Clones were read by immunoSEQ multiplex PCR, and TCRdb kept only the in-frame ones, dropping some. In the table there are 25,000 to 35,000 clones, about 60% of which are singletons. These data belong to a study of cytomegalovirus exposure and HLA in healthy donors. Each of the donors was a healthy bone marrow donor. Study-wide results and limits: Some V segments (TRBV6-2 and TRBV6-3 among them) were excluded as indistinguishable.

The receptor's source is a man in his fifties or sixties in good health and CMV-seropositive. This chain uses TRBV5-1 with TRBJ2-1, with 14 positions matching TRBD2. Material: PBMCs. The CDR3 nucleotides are TGCGCCAGCAGCGAGATATCCGGGACTAGCGGGAGCCTCAGGTTCTTC. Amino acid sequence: CASSEISGTSGSLRFF.